A selection of T cell receptor beta chains follows, all from one sample in a study of blood T cell repertoires in COVID-19. The assay was immunoSEQ multiplex PCR, and TCRdb's table has in-frame clones only and misses some. The table records about 180,000 clones, around 89% of them present only once. The material sequenced was peripheral blood. The receptor set was obtained from a man aged 18 to 30 who had recovered from COVID-19. CDR3s include the opening cysteine and the closing phenylalanine or tryptophan. Each record gives: CDR3 DNA, CDR3 protein, D gene, J gene, clone size, V gene. The D gene is left open where the match is weak. A clone size is listed for some rows: how often the clone was seen (once, few, many), or a class if it is expanded.

CDR3 DNA: TGTGCCAGCAGCTTAGCTAGCGGGAGGGCCAATGAGCAGTTCTTC
CDR3 protein: CASSLASGRANEQFF
D gene: TRBD2
J gene: TRBJ2-1
clone size: NA
V gene: TRBV7-6

CDR3 DNA: TGTGCCAGCAGCCAAGATTTTTCTAGCGGGAGTGAGACCCAGTACTTC
CDR3 protein: CASSQDFSSGSETQYF
D gene: TRBD2
J gene: TRBJ2-5
clone size: NA
V gene: TRBV4-2

CDR3 DNA: TGTGCCTGGAGCGCCGGGACAGGGAGGGCCCTGAACACTGAAGCTTTCTTT
CDR3 protein: CAWSAGTGRALNTEAFF
D gene: TRBD1
J gene: TRBJ1-1
clone size: NA
V gene: TRBV30

CDR3 DNA: TGTTCCCAAAGCACAGATACGCAGTATTTT
CDR3 protein: CSQSTDTQYF
D gene: NA
J gene: TRBJ2-3
clone size: once
V gene: TRBV7-8

CDR3 DNA: TGCGCCAGCAGCCCCCTCCGGGGGAGGCAAGAGACCCAGTACTTC
CDR3 protein: CASSPLRGRQETQYF
D gene: NA
J gene: TRBJ2-5
clone size: NA
V gene: TRBV4-3

CDR3 DNA: TGTGCCAGCAGTATTGGCAGGGTGAACACTGAAGCTTTCTTT
CDR3 protein: CASSIGRVNTEAFF
D gene: NA
J gene: TRBJ1-1
clone size: NA
V gene: TRBV6-2/TRBV6-3

CDR3 DNA: TGTGCCCTCAGCCCGTCAGGGGATGGCTACACCTTC
CDR3 protein: CALSPSGDGYTF
D gene: NA
J gene: TRBJ1-2
clone size: NA
V gene: TRBV30

CDR3 DNA: TGCAGCGTTGACCCTAAAGCTAGCGGGAGGGCCAGTGAGCAGTTCTTC
CDR3 protein: CSVDPKASGRASEQFF
D gene: TRBD2
J gene: TRBJ2-1
clone size: NA
V gene: TRBV29-1

CDR3 DNA: TGTGCCAGCAGCTTCTCTGGGCTTCGCGAGCAGTACTTC
CDR3 protein: CASSFSGLREQYF
D gene: NA
J gene: TRBJ2-7
clone size: once
V gene: TRBV7-2

CDR3 DNA: TGTGCCAGCAGTTTTATGGACAGCCAGAACTTC
CDR3 protein: CASSFMDSQNF
D gene: NA
J gene: TRBJ2-7
clone size: NA
V gene: TRBV7-8

CDR3 DNA: TGTGCCAGCAGCGGACAGGGGGCTTGGGGCTACACCTTC
CDR3 protein: CASSGQGAWGYTF
D gene: TRBD1
J gene: TRBJ1-2
clone size: NA
V gene: TRBV5-6

CDR3 DNA: TGTGCCAGCAGAGGACTAGCGGGGGCCACCGGGGAGCTGTTTTTT
CDR3 protein: CASRGLAGATGELFF
D gene: TRBD2
J gene: TRBJ2-2
clone size: NA
V gene: TRBV7-9

CDR3 DNA: TGTGCTAGTGGTCTCAGACAGGGGGCGGGTGTCTACGAGCAGTACTTC
CDR3 protein: CASGLRQGAGVYEQYF
D gene: TRBD1
J gene: TRBJ2-7
clone size: NA
V gene: TRBV12-5

CDR3 DNA: TGTGCCAGCAGCTTTCCGGCAGGGGAAGAGACCCAGTACTTC
CDR3 protein: CASSFPAGEETQYF
D gene: NA
J gene: TRBJ2-5
clone size: once
V gene: TRBV5-5

CDR3 DNA: TGTGCCAGCAGTTCCACTAGCGGGAGGAGCAATGAGCAGTTCTTC
CDR3 protein: CASSSTSGRSNEQFF
D gene: TRBD2
J gene: TRBJ2-1
clone size: NA
V gene: TRBV27

CDR3 DNA: TGTGCCTGGAGTGTAATAGGAGTTGAAGCTTTCTTT
CDR3 protein: CAWSVIGVEAFF
D gene: NA
J gene: TRBJ1-1
clone size: NA
V gene: TRBV30

CDR3 DNA: TGTGCCAGCAGTCCAACAGGGAAAGGCTACACCTTC
CDR3 protein: CASSPTGKGYTF
D gene: NA
J gene: TRBJ1-2
clone size: NA
V gene: TRBV27

CDR3 DNA: TGTGCCAGCAGCCGTGAGTCAACTAATGAAAAACTGTTTTTT
CDR3 protein: CASSRESTNEKLFF
D gene: NA
J gene: TRBJ1-4
clone size: NA
V gene: TRBV7-8

CDR3 DNA: TGCAGTGCTAGTCCCCAGGACAGGGGTGCAGCTTTCTTT
CDR3 protein: CSASPQDRGAAFF
D gene: TRBD1
J gene: TRBJ1-1
clone size: NA
V gene: TRBV20-1

CDR3 DNA: TGTGCCAGCACTGGAGACAGGGGAAACTCTGGAAACACCATATATTTT
CDR3 protein: CASTGDRGNSGNTIYF
D gene: TRBD1
J gene: TRBJ1-3
clone size: NA
V gene: TRBV2

CDR3 DNA: TGTGCCAGCAGTTTCCTCGGACAGGACTCTGGGGCCAACGTCCTGACTTTC
CDR3 protein: CASSFLGQDSGANVLTF
D gene: TRBD1
J gene: TRBJ2-6
clone size: NA
V gene: TRBV27

CDR3 DNA: TGTGCCAGCTCTCAAGGCGGGACTAGGAGGGAGAATGAGCAGTTCTTC
CDR3 protein: CASSQGGTRRENEQFF
D gene: TRBD2
J gene: TRBJ2-1
clone size: few
V gene: TRBV9

CDR3 DNA: TGTGCCAGCAGCGTCGGCGGGCAACCGGAAGCTTTCTTT
CDR3 protein: CASSVGGQPEAFF
D gene: NA
J gene: TRBJ1-1
clone size: once
V gene: TRBV9

CDR3 DNA: TGTGCCAGCAGCTCGTCTGGACAGGCCCGCCATAATTCACCCCTCCACTTT
CDR3 protein: CASSSSGQARHNSPLHF
D gene: TRBD1
J gene: TRBJ1-6
clone size: NA
V gene: TRBV5-8

CDR3 DNA: TGTGCCAGCAGCTCCGGACAGACGAGCAATCAGCCCCAGCATTTT
CDR3 protein: CASSSGQTSNQPQHF
D gene: NA
J gene: TRBJ1-5
clone size: once
V gene: TRBV5-5

CDR3 DNA: TGCGCCAGCAGCCAAGACGGACAGGGCCTTGAGACCCAGTACTTC
CDR3 protein: CASSQDGQGLETQYF
D gene: TRBD1
J gene: TRBJ2-5
clone size: once
V gene: TRBV4-3

CDR3 DNA: TGTGCCAGCAGCTTAGCCACAGGGGGCGGAGGTGAAAAACTGTTTTTT
CDR3 protein: CASSLATGGGGEKLFF
D gene: TRBD1
J gene: TRBJ1-4
clone size: NA
V gene: TRBV7-2

CDR3 DNA: TGTGCCATCAGTGAGTCGAAGGGAGGCAGAATCCAAGAGACCCAGTACTTC
CDR3 protein: CAISESKGGRIQETQYF
D gene: NA
J gene: TRBJ2-5
clone size: NA
V gene: TRBV10-3